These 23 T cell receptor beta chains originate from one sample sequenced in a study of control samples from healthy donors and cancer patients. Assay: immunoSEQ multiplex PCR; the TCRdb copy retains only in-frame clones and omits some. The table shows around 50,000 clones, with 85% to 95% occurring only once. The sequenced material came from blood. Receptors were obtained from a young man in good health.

The CDR3 protein is CASSHQGLAGGTVGFVSGELFF. For the CDR3, the DNA is TGCGCCAGCAGCCACCAGGGACTAGCGGGAGGAACCGTAGGCTTTGTGTCCGGGGAGCTGTTTTTT. This rearrangement joins TRBV10-1 to TRBJ2-2, with 15 bases that match TRBD2. The CDR3 runs 22 residues. V shed 6 bases, J shed 6 bases, and the junction held 23 bases outside the gene matches. Germline V gene data show CDR1 as WNHNN and CDR2 as SYGVQD (reference sequence).

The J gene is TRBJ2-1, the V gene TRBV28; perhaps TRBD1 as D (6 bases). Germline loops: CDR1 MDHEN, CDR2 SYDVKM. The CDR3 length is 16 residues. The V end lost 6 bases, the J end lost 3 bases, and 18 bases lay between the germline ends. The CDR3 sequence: CASSSRGTPVYNEQFF. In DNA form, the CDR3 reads TGTGCCAGCAGCTCTAGGGGGACACCTGTCTACAATGAGCAGTTCTTC.

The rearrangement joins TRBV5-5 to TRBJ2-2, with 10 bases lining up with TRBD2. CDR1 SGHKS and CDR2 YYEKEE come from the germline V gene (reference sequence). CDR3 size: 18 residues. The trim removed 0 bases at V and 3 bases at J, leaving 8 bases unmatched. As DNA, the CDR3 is TGTGCCAGCAGCTTGGTTTCGCTAGCGGGAGTACACACCGGGGAGCTGTTTTTT. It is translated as CASSLVSLAGVHTGELFF.

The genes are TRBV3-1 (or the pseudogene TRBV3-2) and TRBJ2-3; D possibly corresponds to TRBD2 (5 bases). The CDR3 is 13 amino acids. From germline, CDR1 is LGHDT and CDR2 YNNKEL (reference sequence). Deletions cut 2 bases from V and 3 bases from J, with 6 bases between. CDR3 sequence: CASSQWETDTQYF. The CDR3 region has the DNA TGTGCCAGCAGCCAATGGGAGACAGATACGCAGTATTTT.

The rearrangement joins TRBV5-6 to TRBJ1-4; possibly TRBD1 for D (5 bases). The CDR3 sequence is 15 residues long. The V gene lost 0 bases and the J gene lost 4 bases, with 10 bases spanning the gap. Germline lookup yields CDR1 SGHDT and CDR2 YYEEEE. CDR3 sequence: CASSLGGGGNEKLFF. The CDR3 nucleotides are TGTGCCAGCAGCTTGGGGGGCGGCGGTAATGAAAAACTGTTTTTT. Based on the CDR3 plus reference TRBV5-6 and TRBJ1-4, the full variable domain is DAGVTQSPTHLIKTRGQQVTLRCSPKSGHDTVSWYQQALGQGPQFIFQYYEEEERQRGNFPDRFSGHQFPNYSSELNVNALLLGDSALYLCASSLGGGGNEKLFFGSGTQLSVL.

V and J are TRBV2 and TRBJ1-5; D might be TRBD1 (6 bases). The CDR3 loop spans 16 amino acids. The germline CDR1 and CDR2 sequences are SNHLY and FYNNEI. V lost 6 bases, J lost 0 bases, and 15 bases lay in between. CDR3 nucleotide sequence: TGTGCCAGCAGCGTCAGGGGCCCCTTTAGCAATCAGCCCCAGCATTTT. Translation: CASSVRGPFSNQPQHF.

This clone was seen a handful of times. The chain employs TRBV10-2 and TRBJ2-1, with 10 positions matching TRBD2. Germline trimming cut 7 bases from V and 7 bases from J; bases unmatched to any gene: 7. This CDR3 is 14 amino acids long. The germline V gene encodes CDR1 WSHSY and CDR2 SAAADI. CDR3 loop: CASKPSGSSNEQFF. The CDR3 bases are TGCGCCAGCAAGCCTAGCGGGAGTTCGAATGAGCAGTTCTTC.

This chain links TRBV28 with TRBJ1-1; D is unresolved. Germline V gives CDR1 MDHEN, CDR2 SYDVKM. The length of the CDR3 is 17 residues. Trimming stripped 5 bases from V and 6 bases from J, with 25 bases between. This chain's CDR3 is CASSPPPGGNVSPEAFF. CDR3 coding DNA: TGTGCCAGCAGTCCTCCTCCAGGAGGGAATGTTTCCCCTGAAGCTTTCTTT.

The CDR3 loop is CASSALTGSGNTIYF. In DNA, the CDR3 is TGCGCCAGCAGTGCCCTGACAGGCTCTGGAAACACCATATATTTT. This chain connects TRBV10-1 to TRBJ1-3; TRBD1 is a possible D gene (6 bases). Germline values: CDR1 WNHNN, CDR2 SYGVQD (reference sequence). The V gene lost 4 bases and the J gene lost 0 bases, with 10 bases spanning the gap. The CDR3 sequence is 15 residues long.

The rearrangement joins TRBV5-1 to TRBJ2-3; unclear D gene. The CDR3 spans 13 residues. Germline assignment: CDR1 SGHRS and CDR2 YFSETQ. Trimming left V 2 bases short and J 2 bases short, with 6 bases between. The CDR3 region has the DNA TGCGCCAGCAGCTTAGACAACACAGATACGCAGTATTTT. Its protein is CASSLDNTDTQYF.

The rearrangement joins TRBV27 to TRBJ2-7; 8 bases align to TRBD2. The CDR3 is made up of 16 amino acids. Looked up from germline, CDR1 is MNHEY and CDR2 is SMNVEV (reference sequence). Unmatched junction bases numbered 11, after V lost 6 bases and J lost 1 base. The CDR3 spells CASRITGLAVSYEQYF. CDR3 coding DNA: TGTGCCAGCAGGATTACAGGACTAGCTGTATCCTACGAGCAGTACTTC.

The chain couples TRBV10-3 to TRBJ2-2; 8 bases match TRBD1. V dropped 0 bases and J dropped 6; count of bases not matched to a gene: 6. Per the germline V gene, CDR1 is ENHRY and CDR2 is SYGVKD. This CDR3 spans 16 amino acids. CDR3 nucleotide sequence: TGTGCCATCAGTGAGTCACCAGGGGGCATCTCCGGGGAGCTGTTTTTT. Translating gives CAISESPGGISGELFF.

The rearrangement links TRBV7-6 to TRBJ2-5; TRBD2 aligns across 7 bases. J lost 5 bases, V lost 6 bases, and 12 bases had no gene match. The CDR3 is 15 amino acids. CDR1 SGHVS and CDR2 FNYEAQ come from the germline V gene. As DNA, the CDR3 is TGTGCCAGCAGGCAAGCGGGGCCCCCCGGGGAGACCCAGTACTTC. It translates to CASRQAGPPGETQYF.

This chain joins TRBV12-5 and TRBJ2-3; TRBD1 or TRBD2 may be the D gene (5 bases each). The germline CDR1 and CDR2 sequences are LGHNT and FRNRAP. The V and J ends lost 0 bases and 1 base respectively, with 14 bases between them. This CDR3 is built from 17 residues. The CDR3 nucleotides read TGTGCTAGTGGTTTGGTACAACGGGGCCGGGGCACAGATACGCAGTATTTT. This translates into CASGLVQRGRGTDTQYF.

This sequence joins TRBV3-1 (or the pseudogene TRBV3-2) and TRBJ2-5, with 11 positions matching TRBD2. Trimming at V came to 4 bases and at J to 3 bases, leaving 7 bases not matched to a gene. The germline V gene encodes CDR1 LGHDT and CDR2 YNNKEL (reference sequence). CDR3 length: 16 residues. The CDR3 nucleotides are TGTGCCAGCAGCCCTGGGACTAGCGGAGTCGAAGAGACCCAGTACTTC. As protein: CASSPGTSGVEETQYF.

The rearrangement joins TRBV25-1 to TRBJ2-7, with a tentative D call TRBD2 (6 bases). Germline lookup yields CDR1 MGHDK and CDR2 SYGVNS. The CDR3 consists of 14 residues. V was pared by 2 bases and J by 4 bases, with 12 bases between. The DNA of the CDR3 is TGTGCCAGCAGTGAACATGGGGACTCGTACGAGCAGTACTTC. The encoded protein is CASSEHGDSYEQYF.

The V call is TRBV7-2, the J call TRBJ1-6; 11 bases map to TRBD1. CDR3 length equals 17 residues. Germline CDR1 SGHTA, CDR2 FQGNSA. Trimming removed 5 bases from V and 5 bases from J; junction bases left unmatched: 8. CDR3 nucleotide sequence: TGTGCCAGCAGCGACCGGGACAGGGGGAACCATAATTCACCCCTCCACTTT. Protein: CASSDRDRGNHNSPLHF.

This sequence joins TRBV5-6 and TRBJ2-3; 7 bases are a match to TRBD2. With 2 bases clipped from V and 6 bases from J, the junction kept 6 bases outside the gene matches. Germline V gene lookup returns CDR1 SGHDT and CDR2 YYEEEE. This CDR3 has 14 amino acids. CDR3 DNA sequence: TGTGCCAGCAGCTTCCCGGGGGAGGGGGATACGCAGTATTTT. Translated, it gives CASSFPGEGDTQYF. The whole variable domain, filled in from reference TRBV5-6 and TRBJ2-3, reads DAGVTQSPTHLIKTRGQQVTLRCSPKSGHDTVSWYQQALGQGPQFIFQYYEEEERQRGNFPDRFSGHQFPNYSSELNVNALLLGDSALYLCASSFPGEGDTQYFGPGTRLTVL.

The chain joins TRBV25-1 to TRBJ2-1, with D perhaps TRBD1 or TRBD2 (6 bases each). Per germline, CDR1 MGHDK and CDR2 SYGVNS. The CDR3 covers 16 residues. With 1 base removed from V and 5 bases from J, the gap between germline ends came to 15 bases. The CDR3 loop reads CASSESWGRDNNEQFF. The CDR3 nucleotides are TGTGCCAGCAGTGAATCGTGGGGGCGGGACAACAATGAGCAGTTCTTC.

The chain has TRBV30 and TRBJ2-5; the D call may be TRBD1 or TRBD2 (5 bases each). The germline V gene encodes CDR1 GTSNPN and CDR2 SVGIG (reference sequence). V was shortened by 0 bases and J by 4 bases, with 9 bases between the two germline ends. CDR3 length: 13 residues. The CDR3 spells CAWSVSGRETQYF. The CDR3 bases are TGTGCCTGGAGTGTCTCAGGGAGAGAGACCCAGTACTTC.

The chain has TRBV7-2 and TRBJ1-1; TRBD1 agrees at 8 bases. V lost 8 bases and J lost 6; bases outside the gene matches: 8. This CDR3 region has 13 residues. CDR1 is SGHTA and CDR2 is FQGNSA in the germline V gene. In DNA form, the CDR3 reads TGTGCCAGCGAATCAGGGGGCTGGGCTGAAGCTTTCTTT. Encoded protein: CASESGGWAEAFF.

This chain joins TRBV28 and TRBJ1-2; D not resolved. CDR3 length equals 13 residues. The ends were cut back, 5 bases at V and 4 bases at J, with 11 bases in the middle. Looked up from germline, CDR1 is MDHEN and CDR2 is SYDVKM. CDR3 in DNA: TGTGCCAGCAGTCCGCCAGGTTCCTATGGCTACACCTTC. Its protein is CASSPPGSYGYTF.

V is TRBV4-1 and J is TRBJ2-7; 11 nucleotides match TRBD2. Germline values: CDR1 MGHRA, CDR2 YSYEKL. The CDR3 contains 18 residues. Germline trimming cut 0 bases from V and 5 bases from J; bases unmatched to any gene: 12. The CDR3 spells CASSQEVTSGRWGNEQYF. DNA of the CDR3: TGCGCCAGCAGCCAAGAAGTTACTAGCGGGAGATGGGGTAACGAGCAGTACTTC.